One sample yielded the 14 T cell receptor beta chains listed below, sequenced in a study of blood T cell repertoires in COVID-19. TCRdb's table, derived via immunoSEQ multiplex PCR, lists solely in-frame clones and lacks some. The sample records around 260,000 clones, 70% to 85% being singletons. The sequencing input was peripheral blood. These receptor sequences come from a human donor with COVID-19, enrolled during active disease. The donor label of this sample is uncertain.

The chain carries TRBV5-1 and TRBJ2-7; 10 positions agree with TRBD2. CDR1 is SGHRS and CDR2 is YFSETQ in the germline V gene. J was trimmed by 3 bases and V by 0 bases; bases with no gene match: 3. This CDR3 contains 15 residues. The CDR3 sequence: CASSLEASGSYEQYF. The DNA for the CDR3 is TGCGCCAGCAGCTTGGAGGCTAGCGGGAGCTACGAGCAGTACTTC.

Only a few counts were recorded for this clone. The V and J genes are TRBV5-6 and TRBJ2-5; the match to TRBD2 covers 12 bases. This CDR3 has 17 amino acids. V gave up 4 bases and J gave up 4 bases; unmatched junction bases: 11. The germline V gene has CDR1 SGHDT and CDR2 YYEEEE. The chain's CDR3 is CASSRRLAGATRETQYF. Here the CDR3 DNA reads TGTGCCAGCAGCCGTAGACTAGCGGGAGCCACCCGAGAGACCCAGTACTTC.

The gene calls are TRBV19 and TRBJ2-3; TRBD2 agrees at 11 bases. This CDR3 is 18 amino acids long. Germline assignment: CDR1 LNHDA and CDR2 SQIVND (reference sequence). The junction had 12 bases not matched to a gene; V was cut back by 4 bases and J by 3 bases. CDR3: CASSTRLAGTLKTDTQYF. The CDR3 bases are TGTGCCAGTAGTACCCGACTAGCGGGAACCCTTAAGACAGATACGCAGTATTTT. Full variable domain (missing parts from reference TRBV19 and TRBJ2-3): DGGITQSPKYLFRKEGQNVTLSCEQNLNHDAMYWYRQDPGQGLRLIYYSQIVNDFQKGDIAEGYSVSREKKESFPLTVTSAQKNPTAFYLCASSTRLAGTLKTDTQYFGPGTRLTVL.

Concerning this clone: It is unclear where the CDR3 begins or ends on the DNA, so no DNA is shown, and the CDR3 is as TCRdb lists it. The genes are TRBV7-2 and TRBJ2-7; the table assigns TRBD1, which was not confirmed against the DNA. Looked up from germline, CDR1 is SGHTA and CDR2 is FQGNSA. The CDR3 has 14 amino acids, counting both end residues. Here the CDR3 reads CASSFGTGSDSWYF.

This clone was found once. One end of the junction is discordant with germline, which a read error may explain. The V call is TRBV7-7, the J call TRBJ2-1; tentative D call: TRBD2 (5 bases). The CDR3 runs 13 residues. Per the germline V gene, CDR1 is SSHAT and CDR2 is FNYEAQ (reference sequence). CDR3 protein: CASSPTGSNEQFF. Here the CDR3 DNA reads TGTGCTAGCAGCCCCACGGGAAGCAATGAGCAGTTCTTC.

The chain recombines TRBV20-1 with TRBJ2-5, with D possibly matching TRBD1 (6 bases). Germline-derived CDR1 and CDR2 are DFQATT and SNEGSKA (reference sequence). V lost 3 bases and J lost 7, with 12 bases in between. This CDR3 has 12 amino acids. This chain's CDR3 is CSASDRLRTQYF. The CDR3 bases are TGCAGTGCTAGTGACAGGCTTCGGACCCAGTACTTC.

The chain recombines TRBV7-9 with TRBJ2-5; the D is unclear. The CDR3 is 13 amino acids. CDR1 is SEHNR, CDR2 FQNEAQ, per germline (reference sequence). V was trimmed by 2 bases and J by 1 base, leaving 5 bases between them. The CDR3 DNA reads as TGTGCCAGCAGCTTACCAGGCCAAGAGACCCAGTACTTC. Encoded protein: CASSLPGQETQYF.

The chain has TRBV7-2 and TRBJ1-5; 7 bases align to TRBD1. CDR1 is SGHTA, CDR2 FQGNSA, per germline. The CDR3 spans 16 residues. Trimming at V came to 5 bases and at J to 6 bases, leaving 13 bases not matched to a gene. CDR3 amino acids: CASSPGGSRTLQPQHF. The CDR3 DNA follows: TGTGCCAGCAGCCCAGGGGGGAGTCGGACCCTTCAGCCCCAGCATTTT. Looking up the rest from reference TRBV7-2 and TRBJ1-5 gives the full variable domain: GAGVSQSPSNKVTEKGKDVELRCDPISGHTALYWYRQSLGQGLEFLIYFQGNSAPDKSGLPSDRFSAERTGGSVSTLTIQRTQQEDSAVYLCASSPGGSRTLQPQHFGDGTRLSIL.

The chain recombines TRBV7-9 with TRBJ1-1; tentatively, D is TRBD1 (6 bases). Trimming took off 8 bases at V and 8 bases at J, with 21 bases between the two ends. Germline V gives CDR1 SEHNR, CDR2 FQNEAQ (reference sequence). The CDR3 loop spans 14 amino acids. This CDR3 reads CASVPAGDVTEAFF. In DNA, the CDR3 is TGTGCCAGCGTCCCGGCAGGGGATGTTACGGAAGCTTTCTTT.

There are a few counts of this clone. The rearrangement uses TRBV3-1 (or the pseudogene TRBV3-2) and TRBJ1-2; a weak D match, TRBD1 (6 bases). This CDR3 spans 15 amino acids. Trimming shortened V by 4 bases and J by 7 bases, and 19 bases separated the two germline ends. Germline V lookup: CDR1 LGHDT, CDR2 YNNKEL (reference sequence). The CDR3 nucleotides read TGTGCCAGCAGCCTGATGTCAGGGGCCGGAGGTGGCTACACCTTC. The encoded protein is CASSLMSGAGGGYTF.

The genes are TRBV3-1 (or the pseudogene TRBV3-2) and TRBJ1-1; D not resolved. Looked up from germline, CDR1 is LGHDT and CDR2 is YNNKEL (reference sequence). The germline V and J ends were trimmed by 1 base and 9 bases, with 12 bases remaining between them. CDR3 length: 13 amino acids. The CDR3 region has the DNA TGTGCCAGCAGCCAAGCGGGAGGAAGTCAAGCTTTCTTT. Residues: CASSQAGGSQAFF.

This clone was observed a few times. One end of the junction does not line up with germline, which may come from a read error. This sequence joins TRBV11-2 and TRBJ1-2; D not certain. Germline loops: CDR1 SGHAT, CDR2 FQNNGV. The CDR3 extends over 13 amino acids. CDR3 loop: CASTHSLPHPTDF. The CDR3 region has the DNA TGTGCCAGCACCCACTCGCTCCCTCATCCCACCGACTTC.

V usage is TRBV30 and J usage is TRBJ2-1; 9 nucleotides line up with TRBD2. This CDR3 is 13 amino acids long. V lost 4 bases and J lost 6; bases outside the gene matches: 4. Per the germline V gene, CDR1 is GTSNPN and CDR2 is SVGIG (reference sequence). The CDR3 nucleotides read TGTGCCTGGAATAGCGGGAGACCCAATGAGCAGTTCTTC. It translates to CAWNSGRPNEQFF. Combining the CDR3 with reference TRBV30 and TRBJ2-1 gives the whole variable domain SQTIHQWPATLVQPVGSPLSLECTVEGTSNPNLYWYRQAAGRGLQLLFYSVGIGQISSEVPQNLSASRPQDRQFILSSKKLLLSDSGFYLCAWNSGRPNEQFFGPGTRLTVL.

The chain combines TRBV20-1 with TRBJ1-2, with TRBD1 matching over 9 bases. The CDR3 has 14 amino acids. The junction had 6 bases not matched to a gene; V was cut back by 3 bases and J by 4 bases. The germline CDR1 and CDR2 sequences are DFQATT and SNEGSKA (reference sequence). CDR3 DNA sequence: TGCAGTGCTAGTGGGGACAGGGCTAGCTATGGCTACACCTTC. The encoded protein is CSASGDRASYGYTF.